This T cell receptor (beta chain) originates from a study of shared clonotypes between healthy human individuals. Method: immunoSEQ multiplex PCR; TCRdb's copy keeps in-frame clones and lacks some. In the table there are millions of clones, under 95% of which are singletons. The CDR3 has 13 residues. The germline V gene has CDR1 SGHVS and CDR2 FQNEAQ. Trimming took off 0 bases at V and 10 bases at J, with 10 bases between the two ends. Naive CD8 isolation took CD45RO-negative cells positively selected for CCR7 and excluded terminally differentiated effector memory CD45RA+ cells. Specimen: naive CD8+ T cells from PBMCs. This chain links TRBV7-8 with TRBJ2-1; the D is unclear. This TCR derives from a man younger than 35 in good health. Some clones in this sample may be carry-over from other donors' samples. CDR3: CASSLALTTEQFF. The CDR3 nucleotides are TGTGCCAGCAGCTTAGCTCTTACGACAGAGCAGTTCTTC. Full variable domain (outside the CDR3, taken from reference TRBV7-8 and TRBJ2-1): GAGVSQSPRYKVAKRGQDVALRCDPISGHVSLFWYQQALGQGPEFLTYFQNEAQLDKSGLPSDRFFAERPEGSVSTLKIQRTQQEDSAVYLCASSLALTTEQFFGPGTRLTVL.